Each of the 14 T cell receptor beta chains below was sequenced from the same sample in a study of blood T cell repertoires in COVID-19. The protocol was immunoSEQ multiplex PCR, while the TCRdb copy is restricted to in-frame clones and leaves out a portion. The sample lists some 320,000 clones, over 85% occurring once. The sample comprised PBMCs or T cells enriched from blood (not recorded which). The receptors originated from a man aged 55 to 70 who had recovered from COVID-19.

This rearrangement joins TRBV20-1 to TRBJ1-1; D gene uncertain. The ends were cut back, 3 bases at V and 1 base at J, with 3 bases in the middle. The CDR3 length is 11 residues. The V gene's germline CDR1 is DFQATT and CDR2 SNEGSKA (reference sequence). This CDR3 is CSASRNTEAFF. As DNA, the CDR3 is TGCAGTGCTAGTCGGAACACTGAAGCTTTCTTT.

The chain employs TRBV6-5 and TRBJ2-1; TRBD2 matches 14 bases. The germline V gene encodes CDR1 MNHEY and CDR2 SVGAGI. This CDR3 contains 14 residues. V lost 8 bases and J lost 7; bases outside the gene matches: 4. CDR3 sequence (DNA): TGTGCCAGCGGGACTAGCGGGAGTCGGAATGAGCAGTTCTTC. This codes for CASGTSGSRNEQFF.

This sequence joins TRBV7-2 and TRBJ1-1; TRBD1 is a possible D gene (6 bases). Germline V gives CDR1 SGHTA, CDR2 FQGNSA. The CDR3 is 12 residues long. The ends were cut back, 5 bases at V and 11 bases at J, with 15 bases in the middle. The CDR3 is CASSIGQLPAFF. CDR3 nucleotides: TGTGCCAGCAGCATCGGACAGCTTCCCGCTTTCTTT.

This chain connects TRBV7-2 to TRBJ1-5; D not resolved. The V and J ends lost 0 bases and 4 bases respectively, with 7 bases between them. The germline CDR1 and CDR2 sequences are SGHTA and FQGNSA. The CDR3 covers 14 residues. CDR3 in DNA: TGTGCCAGCAGCTTAGCTTCGGGGAATCAGCCCCAGCATTTT. Its translation is CASSLASGNQPQHF.

The rearrangement uses TRBV10-3 and TRBJ1-2; 11 positions agree with TRBD1. Looked up from germline, CDR1 is ENHRY and CDR2 is SYGVKD. Trimming removed 8 bases from V and 5 bases from J; junction bases left unmatched: 4. This CDR3 spans 13 amino acids. The CDR3 DNA reads TGTGCCATCGGACAGGGGGCGAGGTATGGCTACACCTTC. It specifies CAIGQGARYGYTF.

V and J are TRBV10-1 and TRBJ2-3, with 14 bases matching TRBD2. The length of the CDR3 is 22 residues. Unmatched junction bases numbered 30, after V lost 10 bases and J lost 6 bases. The germline CDR1 and CDR2 sequences are WNHNN and SYGVQD (reference sequence). The CDR3 DNA reads TGCGCCACCAAACTAGGGACTAGCGGGAGAGGGTCACTAGTGGGGGCTCATGATACGCAGTATTTT. It translates to CATKLGTSGRGSLVGAHDTQYF.

The chain uses TRBV5-6 and TRBJ2-7, with 7 bases aligning to TRBD2. This CDR3 comprises 16 residues. Germline CDR1 SGHDT, CDR2 YYEEEE. J lost 4 bases, V lost 0 bases, and 10 bases had no gene match. The CDR3 region is CASSLAGTGGVYEQYF. The CDR3 DNA sequence: TGTGCCAGCAGCTTGGCGGGGACGGGAGGTGTTTACGAGCAGTACTTC.

The rearrangement links TRBV5-8 to TRBJ2-3; D call uncertain. The CDR3 consists of 15 residues. V shed 0 bases and J shed 6 bases, with 14 bases lying between them. The germline V gene encodes CDR1 SGHTS and CDR2 YDEGEE. CDR3 DNA: TGTGCCAGCAGCTTGGTCGGCCAGCGAAAGGATACGCAGTATTTT. Translation: CASSLVGQRKDTQYF.

This clone was counted once. This chain uses TRBV24-1 with TRBJ1-1; 7 bases are shared with TRBD1. The CDR3 is made up of 16 amino acids. Looked up from germline, CDR1 is KGHDR and CDR2 is SFDVKD. The trim removed 0 bases at V and 4 bases at J, leaving 7 bases unmatched. CDR3: CATSDLPVRGSTEAFF. CDR3 sequence (DNA): TGTGCCACCAGTGATTTGCCGGTCAGGGGGAGCACTGAAGCTTTCTTT.

V and J are TRBV7-9 and TRBJ1-1; 7 bases are shared with TRBD1. This CDR3 comprises 14 residues. CDR1 is SEHNR, CDR2 FQNEAQ, per germline (reference sequence). Trimming cost V 4 bases and J 1 base; bases outside gene matches: 3. CDR3 residues: CASSSGQTNTEAFF. Here the CDR3 DNA reads TGTGCCAGCAGCTCGGGACAGACGAACACTGAAGCTTTCTTT.

The chain carries TRBV10-3 and TRBJ1-1; TRBD1 aligns across 8 bases. CDR1 and CDR2 (germline): ENHRY, SYGVKD. V lost 0 bases to trimming and J lost 5 bases; unmatched junction nucleotides: 8. This CDR3 region has 16 residues. CDR3 loop: CAISESRDRRRTEAFF. CDR3 coding DNA: TGTGCCATCAGTGAGTCGCGGGACAGGAGAAGGACTGAAGCTTTCTTT.

V usage is TRBV7-3 and J usage is TRBJ2-1, with D tentatively TRBD2 (7 bases). The V gene lost 6 bases and the J gene lost 4 bases, with 13 bases spanning the gap. The length of the CDR3 is 14 residues. Germline V gives CDR1 SGHTA, CDR2 FQGTGA. The CDR3 sequence is CASSRGGLYNEQFF. Written as DNA, the CDR3 is TGTGCCAGCAGTAGGGGGGGACTTTACAATGAGCAGTTCTTC. The full variable domain, in which reference TRBV7-3 and TRBJ2-1 provide the parts outside the CDR3, is GAGVSQTPSNKVTEKGKYVELRCDPISGHTALYWYRQSLGQGPEFLIYFQGTGAADDSGLPNDRFFAVRPEGSVSTLKIQRTERGDSAVYLCASSRGGLYNEQFFGPGTRLTVL.

This clone was detected once. J is TRBJ2-1 and V is TRBV3-1 (or the pseudogene TRBV3-2); the match to TRBD2 covers 10 bases. CDR3 length: 17 amino acids. After removal of 0 bases from V and 3 bases from J, the junction contained 5 bases not matched to a gene. CDR1 is LGHDT and CDR2 is YNNKEL in the germline V gene (reference sequence). The CDR3 DNA reads as TGTGCCAGCAGCCAAGACGGGCTAGCGGGAGTCTACAATGAGCAGTTCTTC. Translation gives CASSQDGLAGVYNEQFF.

The CDR3 DNA sequence: TGTGCCAGCAGCTTAGTGGCAGATCAGCCCCAGCATTTT. This codes for CASSLVADQPQHF. V gene TRBV11-3 combines with J gene TRBJ1-5, with D unclear. Per the germline V gene, CDR1 is SGHNT and CDR2 is YENEEA. The CDR3 contains 13 residues. Trimming removed 1 base from V and 5 bases from J, with 6 bases in between.